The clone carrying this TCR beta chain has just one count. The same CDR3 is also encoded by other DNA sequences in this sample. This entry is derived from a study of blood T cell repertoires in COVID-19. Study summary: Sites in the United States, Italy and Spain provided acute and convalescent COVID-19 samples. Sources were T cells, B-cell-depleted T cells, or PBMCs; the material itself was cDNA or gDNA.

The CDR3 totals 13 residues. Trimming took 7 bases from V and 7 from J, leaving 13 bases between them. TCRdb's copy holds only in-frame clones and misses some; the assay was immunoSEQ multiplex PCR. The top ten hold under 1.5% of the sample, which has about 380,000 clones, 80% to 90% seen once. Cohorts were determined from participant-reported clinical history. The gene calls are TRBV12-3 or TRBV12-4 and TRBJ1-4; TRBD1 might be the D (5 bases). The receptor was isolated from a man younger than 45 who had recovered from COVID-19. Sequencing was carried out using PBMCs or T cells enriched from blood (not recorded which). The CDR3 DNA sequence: TGTGCCAGCACCCTCAACGGGGGTGAAAAACTGTTTTTT. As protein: CASTLNGGEKLFF.